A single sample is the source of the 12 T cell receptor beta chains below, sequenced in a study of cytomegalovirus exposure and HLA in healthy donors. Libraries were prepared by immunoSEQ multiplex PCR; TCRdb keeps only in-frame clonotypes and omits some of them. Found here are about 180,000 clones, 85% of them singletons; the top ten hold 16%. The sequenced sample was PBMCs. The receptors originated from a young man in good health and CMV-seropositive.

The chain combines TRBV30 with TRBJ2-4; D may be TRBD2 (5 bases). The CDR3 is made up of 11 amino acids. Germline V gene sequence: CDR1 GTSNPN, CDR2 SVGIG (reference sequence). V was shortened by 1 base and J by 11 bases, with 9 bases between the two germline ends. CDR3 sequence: CAWSGGRLQYF. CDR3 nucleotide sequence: TGTGCCTGGAGTGGAGGGCGGCTTCAGTACTTC. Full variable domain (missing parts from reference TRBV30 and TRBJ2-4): SQTIHQWPATLVQPVGSPLSLECTVEGTSNPNLYWYRQAAGRGLQLLFYSVGIGQISSEVPQNLSASRPQDRQFILSSKKLLLSDSGFYLCAWSGGRLQYFGAGTRLSVL.

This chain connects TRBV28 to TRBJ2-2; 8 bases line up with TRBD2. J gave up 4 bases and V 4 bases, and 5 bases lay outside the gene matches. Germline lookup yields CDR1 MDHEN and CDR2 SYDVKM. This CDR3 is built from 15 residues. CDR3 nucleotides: TGTGCCAGCAGTTCTTTGCGGGAGGTCACCGGGGAGCTGTTTTTT. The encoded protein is CASSSLREVTGELFF.

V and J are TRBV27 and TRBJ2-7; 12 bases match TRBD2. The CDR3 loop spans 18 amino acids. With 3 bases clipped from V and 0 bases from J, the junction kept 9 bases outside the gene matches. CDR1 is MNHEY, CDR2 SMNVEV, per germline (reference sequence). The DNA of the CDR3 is TGTGCCAGCAGTTTTTCCGGGACTAGCGGGCTCCTCTCCTACGAGCAGTACTTC. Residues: CASSFSGTSGLLSYEQYF.

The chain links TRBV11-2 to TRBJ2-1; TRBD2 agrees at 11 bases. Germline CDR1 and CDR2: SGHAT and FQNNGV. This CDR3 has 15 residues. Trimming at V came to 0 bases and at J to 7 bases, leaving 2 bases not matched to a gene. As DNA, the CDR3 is TGTGCCAGCAGCTTAGAGTGGACTAGCGGGAATGAGCAGTTCTTC. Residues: CASSLEWTSGNEQFF. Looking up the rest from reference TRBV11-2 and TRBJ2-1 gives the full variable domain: EAGVAQSPRYKIIEKRQSVAFWCNPISGHATLYWYQQILGQGPKLLIQFQNNGVVDDSQLPKDRFSAERLKGVDSTLKIQPAKLEDSAVYLCASSLEWTSGNEQFFGPGTRLTVL.

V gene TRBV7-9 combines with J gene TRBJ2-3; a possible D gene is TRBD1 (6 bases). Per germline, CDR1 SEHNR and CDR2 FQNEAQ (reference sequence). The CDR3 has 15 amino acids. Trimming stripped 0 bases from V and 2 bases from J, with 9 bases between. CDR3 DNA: TGTGCCAGCAGCTTAGCGGGGGCCCTCACAGATACGCAGTATTTT. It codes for CASSLAGALTDTQYF.

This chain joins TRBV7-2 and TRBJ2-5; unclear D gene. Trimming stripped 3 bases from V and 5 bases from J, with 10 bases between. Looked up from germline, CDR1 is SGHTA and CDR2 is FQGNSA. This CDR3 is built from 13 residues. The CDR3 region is CASSFAERETQYF. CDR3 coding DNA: TGTGCCAGCAGCTTCGCCGAACGGGAGACCCAGTACTTC.

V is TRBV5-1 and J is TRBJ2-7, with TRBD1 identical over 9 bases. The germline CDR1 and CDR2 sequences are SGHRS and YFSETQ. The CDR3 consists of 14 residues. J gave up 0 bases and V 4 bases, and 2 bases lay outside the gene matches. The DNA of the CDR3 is TGCGCCAGCAGCCCGGACAGGGGCTCCTACGAGCAGTACTTC. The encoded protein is CASSPDRGSYEQYF.

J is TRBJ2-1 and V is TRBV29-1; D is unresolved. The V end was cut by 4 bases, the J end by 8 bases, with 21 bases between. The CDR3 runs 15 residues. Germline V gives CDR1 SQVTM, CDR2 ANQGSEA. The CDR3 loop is CSVGLRVSPVHEQFF. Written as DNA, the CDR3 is TGCAGCGTTGGACTTCGGGTGTCCCCTGTCCATGAGCAGTTCTTC.

The CDR3 is CASSATGTGIYEQYF. CDR3 bases: TGTGCCAGCAGCGCCACCGGGACAGGGATCTACGAGCAGTACTTC. This sequence joins TRBV5-4 and TRBJ2-7, with 9 bases fitting TRBD1. Germline V CDR1 and CDR2: SGHNT, YYREEE (reference sequence). There are 15 residues in the CDR3. V was clipped by 4 bases and J by 3 bases; unmatched bases: 8.

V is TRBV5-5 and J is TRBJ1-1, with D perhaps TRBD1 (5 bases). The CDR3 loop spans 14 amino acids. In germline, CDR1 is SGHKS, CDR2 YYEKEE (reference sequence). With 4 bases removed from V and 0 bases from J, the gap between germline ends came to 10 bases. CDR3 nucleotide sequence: TGTGCCAGCAGCACTGACAGATTGAACACTGAAGCTTTCTTT. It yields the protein CASSTDRLNTEAFF.

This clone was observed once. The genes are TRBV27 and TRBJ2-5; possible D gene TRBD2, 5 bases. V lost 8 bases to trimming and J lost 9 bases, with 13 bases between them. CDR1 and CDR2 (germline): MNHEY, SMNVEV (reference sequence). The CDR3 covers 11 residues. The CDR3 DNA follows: TGTGCCAGCGGCTCAGGAGCGGCCCAGTACTTC. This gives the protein CASGSGAAQYF.

The CDR3 is CASSLVAQGAQKLFF. CDR3 nucleotides: TGCGCCAGCAGCTTGGTTGCGCAGGGGGCGCAAAAACTGTTTTTT. The chain combines TRBV5-1 with TRBJ1-4; TRBD1 matches at 8 bases. Trimming removed 0 bases from V and 9 bases from J; junction bases left unmatched: 7. This CDR3 is 15 amino acids long. CDR1 and CDR2 (germline): SGHRS, YFSETQ. The entire variable domain, with the rest obtained from reference TRBV5-1 and TRBJ1-4, is as follows: KAGVTQTPRYLIKTRGQQVTLSCSPISGHRSVSWYQQTPGQGLQFLFEYFSETQRNKGNFPGRFSGRQFSNSRSEMNVSTLELGDSALYLCASSLVAQGAQKLFFGSGTQLSVL.